This is a list of T cell receptor beta chains from one sample in a study of OX40 agonist ivuxolimab in advanced cancers. The protocol was immunoSEQ multiplex PCR, while the TCRdb copy is restricted to in-frame clones and leaves out a portion. The table lists roughly 35,000 clones, around 80% of them singletons, with over 8.5% in the top ten. Sequences were derived from CD4+ or CD8+ T cells sorted from blood, sampled in a trial of the OX40 agonist ivuxolimab. Source of these receptors: an adult with an advanced solid tumor such as melanoma, head and neck, liver or kidney cancer. Both conserved end residues are part of each CDR3. D genes are given only for firm matches. The size field is filled for only some rows; it gives once, few, many or a size class.

j_gene | v_gene | d_gene | abundance | CDR3aa | CDR3nt
TRBJ2-1 | TRBV6-5 | . | . | CASSPRGFHNEQFF | TGTGCCAGCAGTCCTAGGGGCTTCCACAATGAGCAGTTCTTC
TRBJ2-7 | TRBV14 | . | once | CASSQRWRRGYEQYF | TGTGCCAGCAGCCAACGGTGGAGACGGGGCTACGAGCAGTACTTC
TRBJ2-2 | TRBV11-2 | . | . | CASSNSGTHNTGELFF | TGTGCCAGCAGCAACTCCGGGACACACAACACCGGGGAGCTGTTTTTT
TRBJ1-2 | TRBV29-1 | . | . | CSTIGEGYTF | TGCAGCACGATCGGTGAGGGCTACACCTTC
TRBJ1-3 | TRBV19 | . | few | CASSTGSGNTIYF | TGTGCCAGTAGTACGGGGTCTGGAAACACCATATATTTT
TRBJ1-2 | TRBV6-5 | TRBD1 | . | CASRSGTGIRVGYTF | TGTGCCAGCAGGTCCGGGACAGGGATTCGTGTTGGCTACACCTTC
TRBJ1-5 | TRBV11-2 | . | . | CASSLDSRISNQPQHF | TGTGCCAGCAGCTTAGATTCACGGATTAGCAATCAGCCCCAGCATTTT
TRBJ2-1 | TRBV5-1 | . | . | CASSLGGTDYNEQFF | TGCGCCAGCAGCTTGGGGGGGACTGATTACAATGAGCAGTTCTTC
TRBJ1-2 | TRBV9 | . | . | CASSVAEGGYTF | TGTGCCAGCAGCGTCGCCGAAGGTGGCTACACCTTC
TRBJ1-3 | TRBV5-1 | TRBD1 | once | CASTSDRTGNTIYF | TGCGCCAGCACTTCGGACAGGACTGGAAACACCATATATTTT
TRBJ2-1 | TRBV5-6 | TRBD2 | few | CASSSGLARTNEQFF | TGTGCCAGCAGCTCCGGACTAGCCCGGACCAATGAGCAGTTCTTC
TRBJ1-6 | TRBV28 | TRBD1 | . | CASSPSTGSSYNSPLHF | TGTGCCAGCAGTCCCTCGACAGGGAGCTCCTATAATTCACCCCTCCACTTT
TRBJ2-3 | TRBV28 | . | . | CASSPGESTDTQYF | TGTGCCAGCAGTCCGGGGGAGAGCACAGATACGCAGTATTTT
TRBJ1-1 | TRBV7-3 | . | . | CASSPGLLNTEAFF | TGTGCCAGCAGCCCCGGACTGTTAAACACTGAAGCTTTCTTT
TRBJ2-7 | TRBV4-1 | TRBD1 | . | CASSQPTGVSYEQYF | TGCGCCAGCAGCCAACCAACAGGGGTGTCCTACGAGCAGTACTTC
TRBJ2-7 | TRBV2 | TRBD1 | . | CASRDRDSFSYEQYF | TGTGCCAGCAGGGATCGGGACAGTTTCTCCTACGAGCAGTACTTC
TRBJ2-7 | TRBV5-1 | TRBD1 | . | CASSPRDRVEQYF | TGCGCCAGCAGCCCACGGGACAGGGTCGAGCAGTACTTC
TRBJ2-7 | TRBV6-5 | . | . | CASSYLGEQYF | TGTGCCAGCAGTTACTTGGGCGAGCAGTACTTC
TRBJ1-3 | TRBV5-6 | . | . | CASSLYGGNTIYF | TGTGCCAGCAGCTTGTACGGAGGAAACACCATATATTTT
TRBJ2-7 | TRBV6-5 | TRBD2 | few | CASRGLAGFTYEQYF | TGTGCCAGCAGAGGACTAGCGGGCTTCACCTACGAGCAGTACTTC
TRBJ2-1 | TRBV10-2 | . | . | CASSAGPEQFF | TGCGCCAGCAGTGCGGGACCGGAGCAGTTCTTC
TRBJ2-2 | TRBV6-4 | . | few | CASRGQPNTGELFF | TGTGCCAGCAGAGGACAGCCGAACACCGGGGAGCTGTTTTTT
TRBJ2-7 | TRBV4-1 | TRBD2 | few | CASSQDSGGAYEQYF | TGCGCCAGCAGCCAAGACAGCGGGGGGGCATACGAGCAGTACTTC
TRBJ2-2 | TRBV29-1 | . | . | CSGRGFTGELFF | TGCAGCGGGAGGGGGTTCACCGGGGAGCTGTTTTTT
TRBJ1-2 | TRBV7-9 | TRBD1 | . | CASSFSGTAYGYTF | TGTGCCAGCAGCTTCTCCGGGACAGCCTATGGCTACACCTTC
TRBJ2-3 | TRBV19 | TRBD2 | . | CASSLQRGGKDTQYF | TGTGCCAGTAGTCTCCAGCGGGGGGGCAAAGATACGCAGTATTTT
TRBJ1-1 | TRBV7-9 | . | few | CASSLYGGEGRTEAFF | TGTGCCAGCAGCTTATATGGAGGGGAAGGGCGCACTGAAGCTTTCTTT
TRBJ1-2 | TRBV6-6 | . | . | CASSSTEQGFYGYTF | TGTGCCAGCAGTTCTACGGAACAGGGTTTCTATGGCTACACCTTC
TRBJ1-1 | TRBV5-1 | . | . | CASSLNNRRWGTEAFF | TGCGCCAGCAGCTTAAACAATAGACGGTGGGGCACTGAAGCTTTCTTT
TRBJ2-6 | TRBV6-6 | . | . | CASSYKGEGGANVLTF | TGTGCCAGCAGTTACAAGGGGGAAGGTGGGGCCAACGTCCTGACTTTC
TRBJ2-1 | TRBV25-1 | . | few | CASSEYGTYNEQFF | TGTGCCAGCAGTGAATACGGAACCTACAATGAGCAGTTCTTC
TRBJ2-1 | TRBV6-5 | . | . | CASSYFNEQFF | TGTGCCAGCAGTTACTTCAATGAGCAGTTCTTC
TRBJ1-4 | TRBV7-2 | TRBD1 | . | CASATGGAEKLFF | TGTGCCAGTGCAACAGGGGGCGCGGAAAAACTGTTTTTT
TRBJ1-1 | TRBV5-6 | . | . | CASSLLAATNTEAFF | TGTGCCAGCAGCTTGTTGGCAGCGACGAACACTGAAGCTTTCTTT
TRBJ1-2 | TRBV10-3 | . | . | CAISESTVFGGYTF | TGTGCCATCAGTGAGTCGACAGTTTTCGGGGGCTACACCTTC
TRBJ1-1 | TRBV6-5 | TRBD1 | . | CASTATGSNTEAFF | TGTGCCAGCACTGCGACAGGGTCGAACACTGAAGCTTTCTTT
TRBJ2-2 | TRBV5-1 | TRBD1 | . | CASSLAGGYNTGELFF | TGCGCCAGCAGCTTGGCAGGGGGCTATAACACCGGGGAGCTGTTTTTT
TRBJ2-7 | TRBV10-3 | . | medium-sized | CAIRETGISYEQYF | TGTGCCATCAGGGAGACGGGGATCTCCTACGAGCAGTACTTC
TRBJ2-3 | TRBV21-1 | . | . | CASSKGQGIDTQYF | TGTGCCAGCAGCAAAGGGCAGGGAATAGATACGCAGTATTTT
TRBJ2-7 | TRBV27 | . | . | CASSYARGSDEQYF | TGTGCCAGCAGTTATGCCAGGGGCTCGGATGAGCAGTACTTC
TRBJ1-1 | TRBV6-1 | . | . | CASLKLPQNTEAFF | TGTGCCAGCCTAAAGTTACCACAGAACACTGAAGCTTTCTTT